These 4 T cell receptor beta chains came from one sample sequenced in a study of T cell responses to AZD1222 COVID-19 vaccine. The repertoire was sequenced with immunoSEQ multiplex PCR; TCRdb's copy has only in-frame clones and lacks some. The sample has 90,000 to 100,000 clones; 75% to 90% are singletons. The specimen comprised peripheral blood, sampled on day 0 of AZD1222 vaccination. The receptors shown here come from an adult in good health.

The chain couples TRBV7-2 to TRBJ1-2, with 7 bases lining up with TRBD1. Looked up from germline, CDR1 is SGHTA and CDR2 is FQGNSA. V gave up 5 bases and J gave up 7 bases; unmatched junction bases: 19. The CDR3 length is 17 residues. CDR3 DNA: TGTGCCAGCAGCGCAACAGGGGAGGCGGCCTTAAGAGTTGGCTACACCTTC. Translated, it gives CASSATGEAALRVGYTF.

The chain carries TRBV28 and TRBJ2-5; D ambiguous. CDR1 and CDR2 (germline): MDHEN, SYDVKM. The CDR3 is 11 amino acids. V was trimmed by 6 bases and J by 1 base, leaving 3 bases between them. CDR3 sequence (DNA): TGTGCCAGCAGCATCCAAGAGACCCAGTACTTC. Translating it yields CASSIQETQYF.

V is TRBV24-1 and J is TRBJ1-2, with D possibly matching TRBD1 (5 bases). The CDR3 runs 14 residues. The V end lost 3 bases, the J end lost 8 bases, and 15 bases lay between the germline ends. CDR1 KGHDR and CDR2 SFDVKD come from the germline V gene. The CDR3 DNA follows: TGTGCCACCAGTGATCTTGACAGACGTCGGGGCTACACCTTC. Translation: CATSDLDRRRGYTF.

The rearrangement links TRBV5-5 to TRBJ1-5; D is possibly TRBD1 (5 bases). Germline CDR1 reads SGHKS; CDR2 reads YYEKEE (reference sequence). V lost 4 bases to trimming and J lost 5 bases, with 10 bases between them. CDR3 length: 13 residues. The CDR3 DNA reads TGTGCCAGCAGCCCGGGGACCCATCAGCCCCAGCATTTT. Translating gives CASSPGTHQPQHF.